This entry features one T cell receptor (beta chain) sequence. No antigen is known for it. No per-base quality is available; no much larger clone lies one base away. For sequencing of the TCRbeta CDR3 region, genomic DNA was extracted from the sorted cells. TCRbeta CDR3 regions were sequenced using the immunoSEQ Assay. The immuneACCESS repertoire file appears here via TCRdb, limited to in-frame rearrangements. These files lack a portion of the clones; in checked studies, under half of the deficit traces to unresolved V genes, and the cause of the others is not known. Recorded for this sample are 96,000 or so clones; about 90% of them occurred a single time. Around 1.5% of the sample is held by the ten biggest clonotypes. This record comes from a study of OX40 agonist ivuxolimab in advanced cancers. The study in broad terms: The costimulatory receptor OX40 (CD134) was targeted by ivuxolimab, a fully human IgG2 agonistic monoclonal antibody. Of the approximately 53 patients in dose escalation, about 19 had hepatocellular carcinoma, around 15 had melanoma, 9 had renal cell carcinoma and 9 had head and neck cancer. The point of sequencing TCRbeta in the periphery was to test whether ivuxolimab changed TCR sequence diversity and drove clonal T-cell expansion. Intravenous ivuxolimab was administered to patients every 2 weeks at six dose levels: 0.01, 0.1, 0.3, 1.5, 3 and 10 mg/kg. Three dose-escalation patients achieved partial responses, one with hepatocellular carcinoma and two with cutaneous melanoma. A male proportion of 70% to 90% and a mean age of 60 years, ranging from about 23 to 90, were recorded for the dose-escalation cohort. The monotherapy dose-escalation portion (N ≈ 52 patients) of the phase I ivuxolimab trial is reported in the paper. Prior anti-PD-1, anti-PD-L1 or anti-CTLA-4 therapy was permitted, and checkpoint inhibitors had been received by more than 35% of dose-escalation patients.

The paper as a whole reports these results and caveats: In the 0.1-3.0 mg/kg groups, partial responders were among the patients with the lowest normalized peripheral clonal expansion, particularly in CD8+ T cells. Low levels of normalized T-cell clonal expansion were also seen in some patients who did not respond. Antigen specificity was not determined for the clonally expanded peripheral T cells. Clonal expansion of both CD4+ and CD8+ blood T cells was observed from baseline to week 6 at doses 0.1 to 3.0 mg/kg. After ivuxolimab, CD8+ T cells had more expanded clones than CD4+ T cells on average.

Patients with autoimmune disease history or receiving systemic immunosuppression were excluded from the trial. Peripheral blood for TCR sequencing was drawn from every dose cohort at baseline, at cycle 4 day 1 and at cycle 7 day 1. The samples were drawn from a first-in-human, open-label, multicenter phase I dose-escalation trial of ivuxolimab. Adults with locally advanced or metastatic melanoma, renal cell carcinoma, hepatocellular carcinoma or head and neck squamous cell carcinoma were enrolled in the trial. Before TCR sequencing, CD4+ T cells and CD8+ T cells were sorted from peripheral blood as separate populations. Counted from cysteine to phenylalanine, this CDR3 has 15 amino acids. CDR3 DNA is the only sequence kept; it has 45 bases, read in frame from the first base. V is shortened by 4 bases, J by 6 bases, and the region joining them spans 16 bases. CDR1 and CDR2 are read off the germline V gene (reference sequence) as SEHNR and FQNEAQ.

Sample: CD4+ or CD8+ T cells sorted from blood, taken in a trial of the OX40 agonist ivuxolimab. The receptor chain draws on TRBV7-9 and TRBJ1-5; matching of 6 bases hints at TRBD1 as the D gene. The sequence was obtained from an adult with an advanced solid tumor such as melanoma, head and neck, liver or kidney cancer. The nucleotides read TGTGCCAGCAGCTCCGGGGGGGCCCGAGGTCAGCCCCAGCATTTT. The resulting protein is CASSSGGARGQPQHF.